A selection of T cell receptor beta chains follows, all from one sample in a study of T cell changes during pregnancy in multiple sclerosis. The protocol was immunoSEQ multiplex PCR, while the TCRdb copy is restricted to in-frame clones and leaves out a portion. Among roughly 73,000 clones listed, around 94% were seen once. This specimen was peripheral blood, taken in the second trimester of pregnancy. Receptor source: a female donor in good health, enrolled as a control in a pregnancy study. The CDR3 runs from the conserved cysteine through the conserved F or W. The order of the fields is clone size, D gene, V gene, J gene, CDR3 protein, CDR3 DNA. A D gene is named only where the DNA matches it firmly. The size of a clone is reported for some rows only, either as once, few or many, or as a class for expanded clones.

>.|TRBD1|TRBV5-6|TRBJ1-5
CASSLAGTGGQPQHF
TGTGCCAGCAGCTTGGCAGGGACAGGGGGCCAGCCCCAGCATTTT
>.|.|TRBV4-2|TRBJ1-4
CASSQASRDEKLFF
TGTGCCAGCAGCCAAGCCTCCAGGGATGAAAAACTGTTTTTT
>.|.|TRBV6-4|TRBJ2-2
CASSAGANTGELFF
TGTGCCAGCAGTGCGGGGGCGAACACCGGGGAGCTGTTTTTT
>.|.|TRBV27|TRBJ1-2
CASSLSRVRGGYTF
TGTGCCAGCAGTTTATCGAGGGTCAGGGGCGGCTACACCTTC
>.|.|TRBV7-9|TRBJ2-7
CASSSRDEQYF
TGTGCCAGCAGCTCCCGAGACGAGCAGTACTTC
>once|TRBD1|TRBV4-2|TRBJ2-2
CASSQEEGTGYGLFF
TGTGCCAGCAGCCAAGAAGAGGGGACAGGTTATGGGCTGTTTTTT
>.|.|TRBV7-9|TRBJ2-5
CASSFTTSTETQYF
TGTGCCAGCAGCTTTACGACTAGTACGGAGACCCAGTACTTC
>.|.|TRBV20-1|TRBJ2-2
CSASNGELFF
TGCAGTGCTAGTAACGGGGAGCTGTTTTTT
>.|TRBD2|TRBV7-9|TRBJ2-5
CASSSGLVEETQYF
TGTGCCAGCAGCTCCGGACTAGTCGAAGAGACCCAGTACTTC
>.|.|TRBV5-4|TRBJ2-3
CASSSNTDTQYF
TGTGCCAGCAGCTCAAACACAGATACGCAGTATTTT
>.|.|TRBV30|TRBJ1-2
CAWSVQADLGYTF
TGTGCCTGGAGTGTACAGGCGGACCTTGGCTACACCTTC
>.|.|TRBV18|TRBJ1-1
CASSDTFEAFF
TGTGCCAGCTCAGACACATTTGAAGCTTTCTTT
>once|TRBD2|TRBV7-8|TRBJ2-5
CASRPLSGGAGETQYF
TGTGCCAGCAGGCCCCTTAGCGGGGGGGCCGGGGAGACCCAGTACTTC
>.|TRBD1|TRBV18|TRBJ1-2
CATSGGPEIYGYTF
TGTGCCACCTCAGGGGGCCCAGAAATCTATGGCTACACCTTC
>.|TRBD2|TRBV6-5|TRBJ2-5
CASSSAGIKQETQYF
TGTGCCAGCAGCTCAGCGGGGATTAAGCAAGAGACCCAGTACTTC
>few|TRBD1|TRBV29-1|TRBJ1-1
CSVDGQGAAEAFF
TGCAGCGTAGATGGACAGGGGGCGGCTGAAGCTTTCTTT
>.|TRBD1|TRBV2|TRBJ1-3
CASSEQGTVSGNTIYF
TGTGCCAGCAGTGAACAGGGGACAGTCTCTGGAAACACCATATATTTT
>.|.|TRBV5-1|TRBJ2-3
CASSLALDTQYF
TGCGCCAGCAGCTTGGCCTTAGATACGCAGTATTTT
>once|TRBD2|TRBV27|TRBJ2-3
CASSLSGSGVTDTQYF
TGTGCCAGCAGTTTATCGGGTAGCGGGGTTACAGATACGCAGTATTTT
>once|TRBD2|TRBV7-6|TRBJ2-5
CASSDGGGGETQYF
TGTGCCAGCAGCGACGGGGGGGGCGGGGAGACCCAGTACTTC
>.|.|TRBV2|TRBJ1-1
CASRYRVGTEAFF
TGTGCCAGCAGATACAGGGTTGGCACTGAAGCTTTCTTT
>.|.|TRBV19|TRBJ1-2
CASSLRQTSNYGYTF
TGTGCCAGTAGCCTCAGACAGACAAGCAACTATGGCTACACCTTC
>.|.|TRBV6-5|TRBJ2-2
CASLGYGTNTGELFF
TGTGCCAGCCTAGGCTATGGGACTAACACCGGGGAGCTGTTTTTT
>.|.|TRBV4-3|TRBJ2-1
CASSQGKSSYNEQFF
TGCGCCAGCAGCCAAGGAAAGAGCTCCTACAATGAGCAGTTCTTC
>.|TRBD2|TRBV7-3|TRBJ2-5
CASSSLAGGSQTQYF
TGTGCCAGCAGCTCCCTAGCGGGGGGGTCCCAGACCCAGTACTTC
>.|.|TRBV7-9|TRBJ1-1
CASSRSRAELNTEAFF
TGTGCCAGCAGCCGCTCGCGGGCAGAGCTGAACACTGAAGCTTTCTTT
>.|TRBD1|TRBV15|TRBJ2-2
CATSRNRGATGELFF
TGTGCCACCAGCAGAAACAGGGGGGCAACCGGGGAGCTGTTTTTT
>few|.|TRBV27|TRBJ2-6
CASSLYGGGSSSGANVLTF
TGTGCCAGCAGTTTGTATGGAGGAGGGAGCAGTTCTGGGGCCAACGTCCTGACTTTC
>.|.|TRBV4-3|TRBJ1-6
CASSQEPPGDNSPLHF
TGCGCCAGCAGCCAAGAACCCCCAGGGGACAATTCACCCCTCCACTTT
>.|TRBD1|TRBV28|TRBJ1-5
CASRNSAGTGGNQPQHF
TGTGCCAGCCGTAACTCGGCCGGGACAGGGGGTAATCAGCCCCAGCATTTT
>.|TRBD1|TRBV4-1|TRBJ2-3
CASSQTVFGTGSTDTQYF
TGCGCCAGCAGCCAAACGGTCTTCGGGACAGGGAGCACAGATACGCAGTATTTT
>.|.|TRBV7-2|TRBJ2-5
CASSFGQSETQYF
TGTGCCAGCAGCTTCGGACAGTCGGAGACCCAGTACTTC
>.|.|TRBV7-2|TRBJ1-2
CASSPGVNYGYTF
TGTGCCAGCAGCCCAGGGGTGAACTATGGCTACACCTTC
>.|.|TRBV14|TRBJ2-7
CASSPRGRTYEQYF
TGTGCCAGCAGCCCAAGGGGCCGTACCTACGAGCAGTACTTC
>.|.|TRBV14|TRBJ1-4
CASSQDLISGQLNEKLFF
TGTGCCAGCAGCCAAGATCTTATCAGTGGACAGCTTAATGAAAAACTGTTTTTT
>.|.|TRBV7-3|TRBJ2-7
CASSYKPLQDGYEQYF
TGTGCCAGCAGCTACAAACCCCTACAAGACGGGTACGAGCAGTACTTC
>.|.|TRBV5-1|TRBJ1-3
CASSQDIGNTIYF
TGCGCCAGCAGCCAAGACATTGGAAACACCATATATTTT
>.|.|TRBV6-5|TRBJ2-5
CASSSPAGAQETQYF
TGTGCCAGCAGCTCCCCCGCAGGGGCCCAAGAGACCCAGTACTTC
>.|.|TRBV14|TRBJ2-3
CASSEGATSTDTQYF
TGTGCCAGCAGTGAAGGGGCCACTAGCACAGATACGCAGTATTTT
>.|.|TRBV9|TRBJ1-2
CASSVVGGSFGGYTF
TGTGCCAGCAGCGTAGTGGGGGGTAGTTTCGGTGGCTACACCTTC
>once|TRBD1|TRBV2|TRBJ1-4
CASTQGAGRTNEKLFF
TGTGCCAGCACGCAGGGGGCAGGGAGGACTAATGAAAAACTGTTTTTT
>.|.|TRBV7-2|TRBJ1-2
CASSPGGGAGYGYTF
TGTGCCAGCAGCCCGGGGGGGGGCGCAGGGTATGGCTACACCTTC
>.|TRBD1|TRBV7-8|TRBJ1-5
CASSLDRVLGNQPQHF
TGTGCCAGCAGCTTGGACAGGGTTTTAGGCAATCAGCCCCAGCATTTT
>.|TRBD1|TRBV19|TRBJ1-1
CASSMRGQGMNTEAFF
TGTGCCAGTAGTATGCGGGGACAGGGAATGAACACTGAAGCTTTCTTT